The 5 T cell receptor beta chains below were found in one sample sequenced in a study of vaccination and CD4 T cells after COVID-19. Treatment of the sample: approximately 10-day PBMC culture with coronavirus spike peptide pools or control peptides (ViraFEST assay). During the years 2011-2018, before the COVID-19 pandemic, the unexposed donor's CD4+ T cells were collected. The antigens these receptors bind are not known. Sequencing of the DNA from cultured CD4+ T cells was carried out with the Oncomine TCR Beta short-read assay. TCRdb used MiXCR to reprocess the PCR reads, holding one entry per CDR3 protein. Among roughly 2,100 distinct CDR3 sequences listed, roughly 55% were seen once. The sample comprised CD4+ T cells from blood, cultured in vitro. The receptors derive from a human donor in good health.

The V gene is TRBV2, the J gene TRBJ2-1; no definite D call. The germline V gene encodes CDR1 SNHLY and CDR2 FYNNEI. Between the trimmed V and J ends, which lost 1 base and 14 bases, there was a span of 18 bases. This CDR3 has 14 amino acids. CDR3 sequence: CASSEGGSHTKEFF. The CDR3 DNA follows: TGTGCCAGCAGTGAAGGCGGCAGCCATACGAAGGAGTTCTTC.

V gene TRBV6-2 or TRBV6-3 combines with J gene TRBJ1-2; no clear D. The CDR3 totals 16 residues. V was clipped by 3 bases and J by 6 bases, with 20 bases between them. Germline V gene lookup returns CDR1 MNHEY and CDR2 SVGEGT. The CDR3 region is CASSYGRGRAWDGYTF. CDR3 coding DNA: TGTGCCAGCAGTTATGGCCGCGGGCGAGCGTGGGATGGCTACACCTTC.

The chain combines TRBV20-1 with TRBJ2-3, with D possibly being TRBD2 (6 bases). The CDR3 is 15 residues long. V was cut by 5 bases and J by 1 base, with 16 bases left in between. Germline V gene sequence: CDR1 DFQATT, CDR2 SNEGSKA (reference sequence). CDR3 amino acids: CSARKGGTGTDTQYF. DNA of the CDR3: TGCAGTGCTCGTAAAGGTGGGACTGGCACAGATACGCAGTATTTT.

The chain couples TRBV24-1 to TRBJ2-1, with 12 bases identical to TRBD2. This CDR3 contains 17 residues. From germline, CDR1 is KGHDR and CDR2 SFDVKD. V was pared by 1 base and J by 7 bases, with 7 bases of the junction left unmatched. DNA for the CDR3: TGTGCCACCAGTGATTTCAAGACTAGCGGGAGAGGAAATGAGCAGTTCTTC. Its translation: CATSDFKTSGRGNEQFF.

The rearrangement links TRBV10-3 to TRBJ1-5; D is undetermined. Germline-derived CDR1 and CDR2 are ENHRY and SYGVKD. Trimming removed 5 bases at V and 1 base at J, with 15 bases between. This CDR3 comprises 16 residues. The CDR3 DNA sequence: TGTGCCATCAGTCAGGTATTTGGGTTAAGCAATCAGCCCCAGCATTTT. Translation gives CAISQVFGLSNQPQHF.